The T cell receptor (beta chain) described here comes from a study of beta chain features in type 1 diabetes. The V and J ends lost 0 bases and 0 bases respectively, with 9 bases between them. The CDR3 contains 15 residues. Per germline, CDR1 LGHNA and CDR2 YNFKEQ. This clone was counted only a few times. Its matching antigen is unknown. Since all of the isolated RNA was reverse transcribed, expressed TCRB transcripts were what got sequenced. The repertoire was sequenced with immunoSEQ multiplex PCR; TCRdb's copy has only in-frame clones and lacks some. Among 350,000 or so clones, roughly a fifth were seen once, and the ten largest hold approximately 0.041%. Broader study findings: A potential PCR bias toward shorter templates would be equal in patient and control samples. High-TCR-expressing cells could be over-represented by cDNA sequencing.

Purity above 95% was achieved in all sorted populations. The sequence was collected from a woman younger than 35 in good health. Material for sequencing was naive CD4+ T cells from blood. The chain carries TRBV4-2 and TRBJ2-7; unclear D gene. The CDR3 here is CASSQDITNSYEQYF. CDR3 DNA: TGTGCCAGCAGCCAAGATATTACTAACTCCTACGAGCAGTACTTC.